These T cell receptor beta chains were read from a single sample in a study of T cells in Graves' hyperthyroidism and ophthalmopathy. TCRdb re-called the multiplex PCR reads with MiXCR, one entry per CDR3 protein. The top ten clones hold less than 15% of a sample with hundreds of thousands of distinct CDR3 sequences, over 12% of them seen once. The sequencing sample was made of blood. These receptors were taken from a man between 18 and 29 years old with Graves' ophthalmopathy. CDR3s include the opening cysteine and the closing phenylalanine or tryptophan. A D gene is named only where the DNA matches it firmly. Rows give clone size only sometimes, using once, few, many, or a class for an expanded clone.

size: .
V: TRBV7-3
D: TRBD2
J: TRBJ2-5
CDR3: CASSFLAGKGRETQYF

size: few
V: TRBV7-9
D: TRBD2
J: TRBJ2-7
CDR3: CASSFGTSGYERYF

size: few
V: TRBV19
D: .
J: TRBJ2-1
CDR3: CASSISRGETNEQFF

size: many
V: TRBV11-2
D: .
J: TRBJ2-7
CDR3: CASRKIGKGNEQYF

size: many
V: TRBV2
D: TRBD1
J: TRBJ2-2
CDR3: CASSAPRGRGTGELFF

size: many
V: TRBV20-1
D: .
J: TRBJ2-5
CDR3: CSAPTQGHSETQYF

size: many
V: TRBV5-1
D: TRBD1
J: TRBJ2-7
CDR3: CASSRGGTGPYEQYF

size: many
V: TRBV6-1
D: .
J: TRBJ2-4
CDR3: CASSAGTSTIQYF

size: many
V: TRBV6-2/TRBV6-3
D: .
J: TRBJ1-5
CDR3: CASSYAQVRSNQPQHF

size: .
V: TRBV6-1
D: .
J: TRBJ2-6
CDR3: CASSHVTGSGANVLTF

size: few
V: TRBV29-1
D: TRBD1
J: TRBJ1-4
CDR3: CSVADRANEKLFF

size: many
V: TRBV7-2
D: .
J: TRBJ2-7
CDR3: CASSLDGVGYEQYF

size: many
V: TRBV12-3/TRBV12-4
D: TRBD1
J: TRBJ2-7
CDR3: CASSSLDRDSYEQYF

size: few
V: TRBV27
D: TRBD2
J: TRBJ2-2
CDR3: CASNPGGTEELFF

size: many
V: TRBV12-3/TRBV12-4
D: .
J: TRBJ2-1
CDR3: CASRGDVYEQFF

size: .
V: TRBV11-1
D: .
J: TRBJ2-1
CDR3: CASSLGVRNEQFF

size: many
V: TRBV3-1
D: TRBD1
J: TRBJ1-4
CDR3: CASSQDSGQGVATNEKLFF

size: many
V: TRBV20-1
D: .
J: TRBJ2-3
CDR3: CSAVNTDTQYF

size: many
V: TRBV11-2
D: .
J: TRBJ2-7
CDR3: CASSLMGLSSYEQYF

size: .
V: TRBV4-2
D: .
J: TRBJ2-5
CDR3: CASSQTGGGAELAETQYF

size: many
V: TRBV6-1
D: .
J: TRBJ1-6
CDR3: CASSGGFFNSPLHF

size: .
V: TRBV20-1
D: TRBD2
J: TRBJ2-7
CDR3: CSARNWPSGNEQYF

size: many
V: TRBV2
D: .
J: TRBJ1-5
CDR3: CASKRTVNQPQHF

size: many
V: TRBV6-5
D: .
J: TRBJ2-1
CDR3: CASSYGRGWDNEQFF

size: many
V: TRBV3-1
D: .
J: TRBJ1-3
CDR3: CASSQDTYSGNTIYF

size: many
V: TRBV9
D: TRBD1
J: TRBJ1-3
CDR3: CASSKGQGRSDTIYF

size: .
V: TRBV15
D: TRBD2
J: TRBJ2-5
CDR3: CATSRYYREGRSETQYF

size: many
V: TRBV5-6
D: .
J: TRBJ1-6
CDR3: CASSLELNSPLHF

size: few
V: TRBV3-1
D: .
J: TRBJ2-2
CDR3: CASSLGNFAGELFF

size: once
V: TRBV6-1
D: TRBD2
J: TRBJ2-2
CDR3: CASTPGLAGGRYGGELFF

size: many
V: TRBV6-2/TRBV6-3
D: TRBD2
J: TRBJ2-7
CDR3: CASSSMTSGTFSYEQYF

size: many
V: TRBV12-3/TRBV12-4
D: TRBD2
J: TRBJ2-1
CDR3: CASSSWTSGAYNEQFF

size: few
V: TRBV4-1
D: .
J: TRBJ1-6
CDR3: CASSQDRGRPSPLHF

size: many
V: TRBV12-3/TRBV12-4
D: .
J: TRBJ1-1
CDR3: CASSLEGRGRAFF

size: many
V: TRBV18
D: TRBD2
J: TRBJ2-3
CDR3: CASSSRTSGATDTQYF

size: .
V: TRBV11-1
D: .
J: TRBJ1-1
CDR3: CASSYYRRLNTEAFF

size: many
V: TRBV29-1
D: .
J: TRBJ1-2
CDR3: CSVVAGGNYGYTF

size: .
V: TRBV27
D: TRBD2
J: TRBJ2-1
CDR3: CASSLRAGDSYNEQFF

size: .
V: TRBV27
D: .
J: TRBJ1-1
CDR3: CASSPRTGDDEAFF

size: many
V: TRBV7-2
D: .
J: TRBJ2-7
CDR3: CASSLWGPLSGEQYF

size: many
V: TRBV5-5
D: .
J: TRBJ2-5
CDR3: CASRKQGAETQYF

size: few
V: TRBV19
D: .
J: TRBJ2-3
CDR3: CASSIDWPTDTQYF

size: .
V: TRBV4-2
D: .
J: TRBJ2-1
CDR3: CASSQDFGRVFSGNEQFF

size: many
V: TRBV18
D: TRBD1
J: TRBJ1-3
CDR3: CASSQGQLGNTIYF

size: many
V: TRBV3-1
D: TRBD2
J: TRBJ2-7
CDR3: CASTQTSGRAYEQYF

size: .
V: TRBV12-3/TRBV12-4
D: .
J: TRBJ2-3
CDR3: CASSLGQGIDTQYF

size: many
V: TRBV28
D: .
J: TRBJ1-1
CDR3: CASRDPNWNTEAFF

size: .
V: TRBV4-1
D: .
J: TRBJ2-1
CDR3: CASGPGVKNNEQFF

size: many
V: TRBV5-1
D: TRBD2
J: TRBJ2-1
CDR3: CASSYSGVPYNEQFF

size: .
V: TRBV5-1
D: .
J: TRBJ1-4
CDR3: CASSLGWGQANEKLFF

size: many
V: TRBV30
D: .
J: TRBJ2-3
CDR3: CAWKPGQSTDTQYF

size: many
V: TRBV27
D: TRBD2
J: TRBJ2-7
CDR3: CASSFRLAGATYEQYF

size: many
V: TRBV6-2/TRBV6-3
D: TRBD2
J: TRBJ2-7
CDR3: CASSYSRETSGIYSYEQYF

size: many
V: TRBV18
D: TRBD2
J: TRBJ2-1
CDR3: CASSPGGGPKEQFF

size: many
V: TRBV12-3/TRBV12-4
D: .
J: TRBJ2-2
CDR3: CASTLPRGANTGELFF

size: many
V: TRBV5-6
D: .
J: TRBJ2-5
CDR3: CASSLLGEETQYF

size: many
V: TRBV12-3/TRBV12-4
D: TRBD2
J: TRBJ2-5
CDR3: CASSFGLAVRETQYF

size: few
V: TRBV29-1
D: .
J: TRBJ2-5
CDR3: CSVAPSTWTQYF

size: .
V: TRBV4-1
D: .
J: TRBJ1-5
CDR3: CASSQNLGKPQHF

size: few
V: TRBV6-5
D: TRBD2
J: TRBJ2-5
CDR3: CASSYAGTSGSLTQYF